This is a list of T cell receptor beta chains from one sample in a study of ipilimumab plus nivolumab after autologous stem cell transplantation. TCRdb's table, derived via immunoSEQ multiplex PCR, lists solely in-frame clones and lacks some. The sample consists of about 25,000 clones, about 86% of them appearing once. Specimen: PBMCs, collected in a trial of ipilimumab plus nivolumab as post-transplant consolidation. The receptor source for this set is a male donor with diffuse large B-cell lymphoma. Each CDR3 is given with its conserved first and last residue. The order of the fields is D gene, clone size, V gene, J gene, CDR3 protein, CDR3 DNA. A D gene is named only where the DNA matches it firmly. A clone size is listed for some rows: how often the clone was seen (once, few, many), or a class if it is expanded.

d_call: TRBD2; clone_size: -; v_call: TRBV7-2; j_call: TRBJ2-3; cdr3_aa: CASSPGTSGARSTDTQYF; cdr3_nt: TGTGCCAGCAGCCCAGGGACTAGCGGGGCCCGGAGCACAGATACGCAGTATTTT
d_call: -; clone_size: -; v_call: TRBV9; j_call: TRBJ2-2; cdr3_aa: CASSAGIDRFTGELFF; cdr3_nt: TGTGCCAGCAGCGCCGGTATAGACAGGTTCACCGGGGAGCTGTTTTTT
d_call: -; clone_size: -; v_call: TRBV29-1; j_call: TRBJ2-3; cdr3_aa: CSVDGRNTDTQYF; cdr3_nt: TGCAGCGTTGACGGGCGGAACACAGATACGCAGTATTTT
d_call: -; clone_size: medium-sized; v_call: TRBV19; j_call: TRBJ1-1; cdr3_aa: CASTSGMNTEAFF; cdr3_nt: TGTGCCAGTACCTCCGGTATGAACACTGAAGCTTTCTTT
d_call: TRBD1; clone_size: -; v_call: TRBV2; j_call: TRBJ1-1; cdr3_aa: CASSYGAGGDEAFF; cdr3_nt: TGTGCCAGCAGTTACGGCGCAGGGGGCGACGAAGCTTTCTTT
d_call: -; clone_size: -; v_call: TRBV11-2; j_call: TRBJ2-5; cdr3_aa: CASSQGGLPETQYF; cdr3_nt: TGTGCCAGCAGCCAAGGCGGGTTGCCAGAGACCCAGTACTTC
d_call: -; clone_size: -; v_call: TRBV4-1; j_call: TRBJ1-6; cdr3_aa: CASSQRADTRSQNSPLHF; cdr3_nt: TGCGCCAGCAGCCAGAGGGCGGACACTCGCTCCCAGAATTCACCCCTCCACTTT
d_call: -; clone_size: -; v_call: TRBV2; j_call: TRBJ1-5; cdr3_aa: CASSGQGSNQPQHF; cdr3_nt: TGTGCCAGCAGTGGGCAGGGTAGCAATCAGCCCCAGCATTTT
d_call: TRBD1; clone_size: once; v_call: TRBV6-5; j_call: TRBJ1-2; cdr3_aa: CASSYGTAIANYGYTF; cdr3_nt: TGTGCCAGCAGTTACGGGACAGCTATAGCTAACTATGGCTACACCTTC
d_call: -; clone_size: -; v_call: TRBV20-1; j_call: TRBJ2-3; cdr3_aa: CSARPEVAQYF; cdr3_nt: TGCAGTGCTCGTCCAGAGGTTGCGCAGTATTTT
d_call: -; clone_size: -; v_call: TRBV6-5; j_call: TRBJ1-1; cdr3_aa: CASSYSPGTTEAFF; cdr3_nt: TGTGCCAGCAGTTACAGCCCGGGGACCACTGAAGCTTTCTTT
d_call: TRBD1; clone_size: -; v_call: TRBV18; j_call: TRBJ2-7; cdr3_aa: CASSPTGTGINEQYF; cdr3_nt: TGTGCCAGCTCACCGACCGGGACAGGGATCAACGAGCAGTACTTC
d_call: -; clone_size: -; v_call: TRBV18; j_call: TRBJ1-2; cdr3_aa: CASSPRGGDYTF; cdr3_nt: TGTGCCAGCTCACCAAGGGGAGGGGACTACACCTTC
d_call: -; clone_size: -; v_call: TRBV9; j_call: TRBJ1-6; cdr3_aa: CASSLRGDRGSPLHF; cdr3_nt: TGTGCCAGCAGCCTCAGAGGGGACCGAGGGTCACCCCTCCACTTT
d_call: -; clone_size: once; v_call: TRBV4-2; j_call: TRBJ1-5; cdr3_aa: CASSQDRGDSQPQHF; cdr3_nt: TGTGCCAGCAGCCAAGATCGGGGGGATAGTCAGCCCCAGCATTTT
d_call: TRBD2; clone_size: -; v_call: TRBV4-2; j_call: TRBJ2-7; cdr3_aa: CASSPLGEGSSEQYF; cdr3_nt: TGTGCCAGCAGCCCCCTGGGGGAGGGGTCCTCGGAGCAGTACTTC
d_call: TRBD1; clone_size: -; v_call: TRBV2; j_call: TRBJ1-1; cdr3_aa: CATRRTGGFDEAFF; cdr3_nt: TGTGCCACTCGTCGGACAGGGGGCTTCGATGAAGCTTTCTTT
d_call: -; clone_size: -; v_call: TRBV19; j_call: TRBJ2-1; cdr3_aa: CAPLGRDAYYNEQFF; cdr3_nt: TGTGCCCCTTTGGGGCGGGACGCCTACTACAATGAGCAGTTCTTC
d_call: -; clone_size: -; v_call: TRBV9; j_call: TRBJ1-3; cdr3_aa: CASSSLPGAGNTIYF; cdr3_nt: TGTGCCAGCAGCTCGTTACCGGGAGCTGGAAACACCATATATTTT
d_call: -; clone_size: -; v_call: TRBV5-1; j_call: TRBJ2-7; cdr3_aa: CASSLVPPFDEQYF; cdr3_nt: TGCGCCAGCAGCTTGGTTCCACCATTCGACGAGCAGTACTTC
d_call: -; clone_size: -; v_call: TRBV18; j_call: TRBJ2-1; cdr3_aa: CASSPRQGGYNEQFF; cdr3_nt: TGTGCCAGCTCACCTAGACAGGGAGGTTACAATGAGCAGTTCTTC
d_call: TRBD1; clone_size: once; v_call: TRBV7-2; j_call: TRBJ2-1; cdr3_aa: CASSYRGLDNEQFF; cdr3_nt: TGTGCCAGCAGCTACAGGGGGTTGGACAATGAGCAGTTCTTC
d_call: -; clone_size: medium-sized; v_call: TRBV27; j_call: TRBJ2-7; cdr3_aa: CASSLSITEPYEQYF; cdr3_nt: TGTGCCAGCAGTTTATCGATAACGGAGCCCTACGAGCAGTACTTC
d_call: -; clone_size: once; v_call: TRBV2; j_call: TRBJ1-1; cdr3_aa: CASRLGTDAEAFF; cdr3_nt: TGTGCCAGCAGGCTGGGCACGGACGCTGAAGCTTTCTTT
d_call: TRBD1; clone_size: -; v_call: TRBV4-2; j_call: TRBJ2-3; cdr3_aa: CASSQEGQTDTQYF; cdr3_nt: TGTGCCAGCAGCCAAGAGGGACAGACAGATACGCAGTATTTT
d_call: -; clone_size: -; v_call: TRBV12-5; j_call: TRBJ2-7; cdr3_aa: CASHLTRARRSYEQYF; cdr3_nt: TGTGCTAGTCACCTAACAAGGGCCCGTAGATCCTACGAGCAGTACTTC
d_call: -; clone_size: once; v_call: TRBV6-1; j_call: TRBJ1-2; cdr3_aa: CASSENGIYGYTF; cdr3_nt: TGTGCCAGCAGTGAAAACGGGATCTATGGCTACACCTTC
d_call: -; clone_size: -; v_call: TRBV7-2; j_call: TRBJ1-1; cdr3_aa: CASSLGTRRQNTEAFF; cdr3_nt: TGTGCCAGCAGCTTAGGCACGAGAAGGCAGAACACTGAAGCTTTCTTT
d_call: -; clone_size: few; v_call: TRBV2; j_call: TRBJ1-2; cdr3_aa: CASSEVSPSRGYTF; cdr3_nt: TGTGCCAGCAGTGAGGTCAGCCCCTCGAGGGGCTACACCTTC
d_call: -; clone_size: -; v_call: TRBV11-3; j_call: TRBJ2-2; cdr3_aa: CASSQGLNTGELFF; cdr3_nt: TGTGCCAGCAGCCAGGGACTGAACACCGGGGAGCTGTTTTTT
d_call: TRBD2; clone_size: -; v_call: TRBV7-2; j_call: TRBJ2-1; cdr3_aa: CASSTRTSGGIYNEQFF; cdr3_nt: TGTGCCAGCAGCACCCGGACTAGCGGGGGGATCTACAATGAGCAGTTCTTC
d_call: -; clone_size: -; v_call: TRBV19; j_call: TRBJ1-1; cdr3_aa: CASSIDEGTEAFF; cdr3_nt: TGTGCCAGTAGTATAGATGAAGGCACTGAAGCTTTCTTT
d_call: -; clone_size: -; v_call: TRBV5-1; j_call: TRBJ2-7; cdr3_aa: CASSRGQSSYEQYF; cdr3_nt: TGCGCCAGCAGCCGAGGACAGAGCTCCTACGAGCAGTACTTC
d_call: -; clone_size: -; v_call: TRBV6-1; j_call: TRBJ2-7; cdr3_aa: CASTVRDSGGYEQYF; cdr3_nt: TGTGCCAGCACAGTACGGGACTCAGGGGGTTACGAGCAGTACTTC
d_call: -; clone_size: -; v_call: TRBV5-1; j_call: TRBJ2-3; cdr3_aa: CASSLDTDTQYF; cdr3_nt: TGCGCCAGCAGCTTGGATACAGATACGCAGTATTTT
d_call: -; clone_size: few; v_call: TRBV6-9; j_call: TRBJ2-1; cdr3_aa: CASSESQGTYNEQFF; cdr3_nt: TGTGCCAGCAGCGAATCACAGGGAACCTACAATGAGCAGTTCTTC
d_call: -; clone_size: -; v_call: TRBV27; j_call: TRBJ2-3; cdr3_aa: CASSPILLSTDTQYF; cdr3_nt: TGTGCCAGCAGTCCCATACTACTGAGCACAGATACGCAGTATTTT
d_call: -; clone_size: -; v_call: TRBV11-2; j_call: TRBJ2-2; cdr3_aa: CASSLDTGELFF; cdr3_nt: TGTGCCAGCAGCTTGGACACCGGGGAGCTGTTTTTT
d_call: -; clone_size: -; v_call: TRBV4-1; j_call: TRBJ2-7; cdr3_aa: CASSQEGNEQYF; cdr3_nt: TGCGCCAGCAGCCAAGAGGGGAACGAGCAGTACTTC
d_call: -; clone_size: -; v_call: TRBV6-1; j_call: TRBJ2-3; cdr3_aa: CASSEAGRGADTQYF; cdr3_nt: TGTGCCAGCAGTGAAGCTGGAAGGGGCGCAGATACGCAGTATTTT
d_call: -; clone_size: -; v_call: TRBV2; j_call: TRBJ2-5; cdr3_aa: CASREEETQYF; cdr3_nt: TGTGCCAGCAGAGAGGAAGAGACCCAGTACTTC
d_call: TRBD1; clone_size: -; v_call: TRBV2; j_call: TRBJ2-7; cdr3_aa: CASSPGGPFYEQYF; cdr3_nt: TGTGCCAGCAGTCCAGGGGGCCCCTTCTACGAGCAGTACTTC
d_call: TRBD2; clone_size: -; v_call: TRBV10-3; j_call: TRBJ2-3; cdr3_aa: CAISESQASGGADTQYF; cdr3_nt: TGTGCCATCAGTGAGTCGCAAGCTAGCGGGGGAGCAGATACGCAGTATTTT
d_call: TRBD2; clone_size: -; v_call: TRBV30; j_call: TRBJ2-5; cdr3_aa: CAWSVGSGGQETQYF; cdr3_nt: TGTGCCTGGAGTGTAGGTAGCGGGGGCCAAGAGACCCAGTACTTC
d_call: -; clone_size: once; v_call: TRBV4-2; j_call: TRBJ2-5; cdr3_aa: CASSQGTGLQETQYF; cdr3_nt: TGTGCCAGCAGCCAAGGTACAGGTCTACAAGAGACCCAGTACTTC
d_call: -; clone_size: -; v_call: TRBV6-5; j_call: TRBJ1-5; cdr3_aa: CASRLDSNSNQPQHF; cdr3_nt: TGTGCCAGCAGACTGGACAGTAATAGCAATCAGCCCCAGCATTTT
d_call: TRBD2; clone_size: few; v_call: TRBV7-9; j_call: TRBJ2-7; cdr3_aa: CASSQGLASNYEQYF; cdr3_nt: TGTGCCAGCAGTCAAGGACTAGCATCTAACTACGAGCAGTACTTC
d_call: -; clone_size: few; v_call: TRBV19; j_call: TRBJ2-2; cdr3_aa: CASRKIIGGTGELFF; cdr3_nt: TGTGCCAGTAGGAAGATAATCGGAGGGACCGGGGAGCTGTTTTTT
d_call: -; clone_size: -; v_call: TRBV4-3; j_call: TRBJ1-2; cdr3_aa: CASSQGQIAEGYGYTF; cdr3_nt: TGCGCCAGCAGCCAAGGACAGATCGCCGAAGGGTATGGCTACACCTTC
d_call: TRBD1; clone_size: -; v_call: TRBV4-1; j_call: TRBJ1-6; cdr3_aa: CASSLDRGNSPLHF; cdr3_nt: TGCGCCAGCAGTTTGGACAGGGGTAATTCACCCCTCCACTTT
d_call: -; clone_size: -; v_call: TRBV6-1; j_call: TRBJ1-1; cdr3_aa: CATSLTEVVRTEAFF; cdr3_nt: TGTGCCACCTCGTTGACAGAGGTTGTCCGGACTGAAGCTTTCTTT
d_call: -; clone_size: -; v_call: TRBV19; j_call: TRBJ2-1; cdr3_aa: CASQAEGGLLDNEQFF; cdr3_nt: TGTGCCAGTCAGGCTGAGGGGGGGCTCCTCGACAATGAGCAGTTCTTC
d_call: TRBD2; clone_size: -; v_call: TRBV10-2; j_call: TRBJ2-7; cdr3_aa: CASSEPAGGLDEQYF; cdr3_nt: TGCGCCAGCAGTGAGCCAGCGGGGGGGCTCGACGAGCAGTACTTC
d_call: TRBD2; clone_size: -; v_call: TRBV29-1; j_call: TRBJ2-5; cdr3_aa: CSPPPSGGEETQYF; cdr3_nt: TGCAGCCCCCCTCCTAGCGGGGGGGAAGAGACCCAGTACTTC